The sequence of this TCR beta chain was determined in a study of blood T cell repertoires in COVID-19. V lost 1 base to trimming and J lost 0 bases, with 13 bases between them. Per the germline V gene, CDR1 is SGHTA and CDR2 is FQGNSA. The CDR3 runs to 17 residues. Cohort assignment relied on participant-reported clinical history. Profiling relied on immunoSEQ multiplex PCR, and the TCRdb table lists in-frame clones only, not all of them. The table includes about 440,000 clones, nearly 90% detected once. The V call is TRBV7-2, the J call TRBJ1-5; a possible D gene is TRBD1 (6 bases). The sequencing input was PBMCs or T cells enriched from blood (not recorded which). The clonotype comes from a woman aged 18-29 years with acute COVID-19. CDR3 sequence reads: CASSLGPRGYSNQPQHF. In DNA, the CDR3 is TGTGCCAGCAGCTTAGGCCCCAGGGGATATAGCAATCAGCCCCAGCATTTT.